One TCR beta chain is described in this entry. It has no known antigen specificity. Base qualities are not provided; no much larger clone lies one nucleotide away. Germline trimming: 4 bases from V, 5 bases from J; junction bases outside gene matches: 3. The CDR3 holds 13 amino acids from the cysteine to the phenylalanine. Kept here is only the CDR3 DNA, which spans 39 bases and is read in frame from base 1. CDR1 and CDR2 are drawn from the germline V gene: SGHRS, YFSETQ. In the prospective study, participants were about 18 to 95 years old, resided in 24 geographic areas of the United States, and were enrolled through a virtual design. In the prospective study, participants were assigned to cohorts based on the clinical history participants reported in a screening survey and a study questionnaire. Each participant in the prospective study had whole blood, serum and a nasopharyngeal or oropharyngeal swab collected by mobile phlebotomists. Additional blood draws and questionnaires over an approximately 2-month period could optionally be provided by prospective study participants. Blood samples from the prospective study were shipped frozen or at room temperature prior to DNA extraction.

TCRbeta CDR3 regions were amplified from genomic DNA using the immunoSEQ Assay, a bias-controlled multiplex PCR. On the study's bioinformatics: Nucleated cell counts per sample were estimated from amplification of reference gene primers within the assay. To quantify the absolute abundance of each unique TCRbeta CDR3 rearrangement, sequence reads were collapsed and filtered. Productive Simpson clonality was computed per sample as the square root of Simpson's diversity index over productive rearrangements. The immuneACCESS repertoire file appears here via TCRdb, limited to in-frame rearrangements. These files lack a portion of the clones; in checked studies, under half of the deficit traces to unresolved V genes, and the cause of the others is not known. V and J calls and clone size are given by that table; D and trimming were obtained from the DNA. The sample table holds around 320,000 clones, of which 90% were seen once. The ten top clones hold around 4.4% of the sample.

These data originate in a study of blood T cell repertoires in COVID-19 (dated by TCRdb to the early 2020s). The study in broad terms: The collaborator samples originated in the United States, Italy and Spain and spanned the acute and convalescent phases of COVID-19. The prospective study material was composed of cDNA or gDNA derived from T cells, B-cell-depleted T cells, or PBMCs. The dataset comprised deeply sampled blood TCRbeta repertoires from subjects exposed to, actively infected with, or recovered from COVID-19. The repertoires were released in a freely available public database intended as a resource for research on the immune response to SARS-CoV-2. The samples were drawn from two sources: the first 160 participants of the ongoing ImmuneRACE study, and 950 to 1,500 subjects contributed by 6 global collaborators. Sample metadata almost always included a de-identified subject ID, COVID-19 status, age in years and sex. Where available, HLA class I and class II types were taken from metadata supplied by the sample provider and were not determined by assay-based typing.

Paper-wide results and their limitations: The quantity of clinical and demographic metadata differed by source and by participant and was supplied without curation.

The receptor comes from a woman aged 18-29 years with acute COVID-19. Rearrangement joined TRBV5-1 to TRBJ2-3; the junction holds 8 bases that match TRBD1. Sequenced: PBMCs or T cells enriched from blood (not recorded which). The CDR3 loop reads CASSLGQGDTQYF. The DNA sequence reads TGCGCCAGCAGCCTCGGACAGGGAGATACGCAGTATTTT. Here the CDR3 is joined to the reference TRBV5-1 and TRBJ2-3 genes, and the full variable domain is: KAGVTQTPRYLIKTRGQQVTLSCSPISGHRSVSWYQQTPGQGLQFLFEYFSETQRNKGNFPGRFSGRQFSNSRSEMNVSTLELGDSALYLCASSLGQGDTQYFGPGTRLTVL.